This paragraph reports one T cell receptor beta chain. TCRdb keeps only in-frame clones here, not all; method: immunoSEQ multiplex PCR. The data contain millions of clones, about 95% of them singletons. CD8 cells regarded as naive lacked CD45RO, were positively chosen for CCR7, and omitted terminally differentiated effector memory CD45RA+ cells. The sample comes from a study of shared clonotypes between healthy human individuals. From germline, CDR1 is MDHEN and CDR2 SYDVKM. The CDR3 is 12 amino acids. V was shortened by 2 bases and J by 5 bases, with 4 bases between the two germline ends. The rearrangement joins TRBV28 to TRBJ1-5; D is uncertain. The clonotype originates from a man aged 18 to 29 in good health. The sequenced sample consisted of naive CD8+ T cells sorted from blood. The CDR3 reads CASSLQYQPQHF. In DNA form, the CDR3 reads TGTGCCAGCAGTTTACAGTATCAGCCCCAGCATTTT.